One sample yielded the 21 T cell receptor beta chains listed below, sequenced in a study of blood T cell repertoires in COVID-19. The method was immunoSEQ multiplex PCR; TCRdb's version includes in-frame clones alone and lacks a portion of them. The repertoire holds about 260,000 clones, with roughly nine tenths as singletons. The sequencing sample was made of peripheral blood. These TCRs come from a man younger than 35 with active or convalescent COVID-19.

The CDR3 protein is CASSSGGQGRTEAFF. As DNA, the CDR3 is TGCGCCAGCAGCTCGGGGGGACAGGGGCGCACTGAAGCTTTCTTT. The V and J genes are TRBV5-1 and TRBJ1-1; TRBD1 matches at 10 bases. The V segment lost 3 bases and the J segment 4 bases; nucleotides outside the gene matches: 6. The CDR3 is 15 amino acids. The germline CDR1 and CDR2 sequences are SGHRS and YFSETQ.

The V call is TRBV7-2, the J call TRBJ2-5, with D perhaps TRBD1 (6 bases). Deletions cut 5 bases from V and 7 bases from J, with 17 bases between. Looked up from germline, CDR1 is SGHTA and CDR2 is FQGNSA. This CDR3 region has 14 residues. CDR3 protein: CASSLSSLGGTQYF. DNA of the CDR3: TGTGCCAGCAGCCTCTCGAGCCTAGGGGGGACCCAGTACTTC.

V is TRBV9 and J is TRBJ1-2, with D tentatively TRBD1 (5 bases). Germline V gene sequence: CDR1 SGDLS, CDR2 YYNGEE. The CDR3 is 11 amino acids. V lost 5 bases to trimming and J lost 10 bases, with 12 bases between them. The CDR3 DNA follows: TGTGCCAGCAGGTTCCCAGGGCACTACACCTTC. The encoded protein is CASRFPGHYTF. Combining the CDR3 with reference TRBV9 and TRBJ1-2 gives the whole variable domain DSGVTQTPKHLITATGQRVTLRCSPRSGDLSVYWYQQSLDQGLQFLIQYYNGEERAKGNILERFSAQQFPDLHSELNLSSLELGDSALYFCASRFPGHYTFGSGTRLTVV.

In nucleotides, the CDR3 is TGTGCCAGCGAGAATTCAGGGCATTACTCTGGAAACACCATATATTTT. Translated, it gives CASENSGHYSGNTIYF. The chain uses TRBV7-9 and TRBJ1-3; the D gene is possibly TRBD1 (5 bases). The CDR3 runs 16 residues. Germline CDR1 and CDR2: SEHNR and FQNEAQ (reference sequence). Trimming cost V 8 bases and J 0 bases, with 17 bases left between them.

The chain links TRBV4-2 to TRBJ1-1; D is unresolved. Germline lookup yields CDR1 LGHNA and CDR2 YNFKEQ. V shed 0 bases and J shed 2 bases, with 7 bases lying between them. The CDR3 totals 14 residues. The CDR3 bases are TGTGCCAGCAGCCAAGAGGCCCTTAACACTGAAGCTTTCTTT. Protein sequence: CASSQEALNTEAFF.

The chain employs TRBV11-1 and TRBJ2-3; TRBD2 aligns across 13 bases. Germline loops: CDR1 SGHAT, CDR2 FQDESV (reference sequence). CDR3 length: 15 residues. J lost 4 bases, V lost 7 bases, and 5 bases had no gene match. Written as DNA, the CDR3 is TGTGCCAGCAACCCCGGACTAGCGGGAGCAGATACGCAGTATTTT. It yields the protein CASNPGLAGADTQYF.

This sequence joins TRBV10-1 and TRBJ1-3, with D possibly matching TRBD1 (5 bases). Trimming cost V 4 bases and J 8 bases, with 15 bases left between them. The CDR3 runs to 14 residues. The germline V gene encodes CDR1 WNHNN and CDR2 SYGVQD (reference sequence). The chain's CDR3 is CASSAVRGADTIYF. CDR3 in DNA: TGCGCCAGCAGTGCCGTTCGCGGGGCGGACACCATATATTTT.

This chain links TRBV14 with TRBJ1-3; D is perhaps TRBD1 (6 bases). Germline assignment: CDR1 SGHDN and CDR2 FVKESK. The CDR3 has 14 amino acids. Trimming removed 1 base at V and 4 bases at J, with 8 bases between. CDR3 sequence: CASSQVGGGNTIYF. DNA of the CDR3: TGTGCCAGCAGCCAAGTAGGGGGAGGAAACACCATATATTTT.

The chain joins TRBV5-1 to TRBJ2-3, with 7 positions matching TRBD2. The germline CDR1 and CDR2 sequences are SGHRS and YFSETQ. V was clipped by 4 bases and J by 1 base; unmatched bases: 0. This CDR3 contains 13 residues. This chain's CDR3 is CASSGGGTDTQYF. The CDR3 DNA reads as TGCGCCAGCAGCGGGGGGGGCACAGATACGCAGTATTTT.

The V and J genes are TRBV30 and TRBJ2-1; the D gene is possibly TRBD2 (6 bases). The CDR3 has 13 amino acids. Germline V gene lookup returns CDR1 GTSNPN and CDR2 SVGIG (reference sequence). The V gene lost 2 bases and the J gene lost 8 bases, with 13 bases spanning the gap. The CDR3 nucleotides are TGTGCCTGGAGTCGACTAGTAGTCGATGAGCAGTTCTTC. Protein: CAWSRLVVDEQFF.

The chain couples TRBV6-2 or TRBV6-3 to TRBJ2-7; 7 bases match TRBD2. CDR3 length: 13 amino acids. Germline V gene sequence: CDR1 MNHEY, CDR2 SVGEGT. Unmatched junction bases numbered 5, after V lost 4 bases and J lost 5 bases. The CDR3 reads CASSLRLADEQYF. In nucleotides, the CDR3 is TGTGCCAGCAGTTTGCGACTAGCAGACGAGCAGTACTTC.

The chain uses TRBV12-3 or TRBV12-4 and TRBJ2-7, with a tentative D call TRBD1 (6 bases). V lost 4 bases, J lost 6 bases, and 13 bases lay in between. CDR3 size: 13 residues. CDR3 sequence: CASSSQGTGEQYF. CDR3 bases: TGTGCCAGCAGTTCTCAGGGGACCGGCGAGCAGTACTTC.

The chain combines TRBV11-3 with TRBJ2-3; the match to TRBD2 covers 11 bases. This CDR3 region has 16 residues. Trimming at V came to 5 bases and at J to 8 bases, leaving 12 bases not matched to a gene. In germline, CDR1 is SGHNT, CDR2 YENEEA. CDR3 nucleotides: TGTGCCAGCAGCCCCCGTAGCGGGAGGGGTTTGGGTACGCAGTATTTT. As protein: CASSPRSGRGLGTQYF.

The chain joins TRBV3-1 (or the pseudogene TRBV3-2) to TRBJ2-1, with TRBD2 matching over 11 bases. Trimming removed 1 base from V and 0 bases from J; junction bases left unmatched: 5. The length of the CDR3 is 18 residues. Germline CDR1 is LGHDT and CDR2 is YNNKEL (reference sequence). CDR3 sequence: CASSQGATSGSSYNEQFF. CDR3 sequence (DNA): TGTGCCAGCAGCCAAGGAGCAACTAGCGGGAGCTCCTACAATGAGCAGTTCTTC.

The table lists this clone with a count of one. CDR3 sequence reads: CASSQSKGQGAIGYTF. The CDR3 DNA reads as TGCGCCAGCAGTCAATCGAAGGGACAGGGGGCAATTGGCTACACCTTC. V and J are TRBV23-1 and TRBJ1-2; TRBD1 matches 12 bases. TRBV23-1 is known as an ORF, though its function is uncertain. The CDR3 extends over 16 amino acids. Trimming at V came to 0 bases and at J to 7 bases, leaving 6 bases not matched to a gene.

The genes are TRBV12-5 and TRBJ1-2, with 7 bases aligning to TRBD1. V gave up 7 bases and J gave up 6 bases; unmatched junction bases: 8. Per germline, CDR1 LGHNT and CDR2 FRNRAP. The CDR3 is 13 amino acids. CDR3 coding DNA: TGTGCTAGTGTAGAAGACAGGGTTGATGGCTACACCTTC. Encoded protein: CASVEDRVDGYTF. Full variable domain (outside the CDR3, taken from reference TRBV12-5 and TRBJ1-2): DARVTQTPRHKVTEMGQEVTMRCQPILGHNTVFWYRQTMMQGLELLAYFRNRAPLDDSGMPKDRFSAEMPDATLATLKIQPSEPRDSAVYFCASVEDRVDGYTFGSGTRLTVV.

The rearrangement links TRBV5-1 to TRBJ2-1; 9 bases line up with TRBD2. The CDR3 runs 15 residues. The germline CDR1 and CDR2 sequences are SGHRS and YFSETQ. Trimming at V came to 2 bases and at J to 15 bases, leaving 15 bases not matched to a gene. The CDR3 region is CASSLGAGGPLNRFF. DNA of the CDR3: TGCGCCAGCAGCTTAGGGGCGGGAGGGCCTCTAAATCGGTTCTTC. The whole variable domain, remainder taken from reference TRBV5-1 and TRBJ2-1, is KAGVTQTPRYLIKTRGQQVTLSCSPISGHRSVSWYQQTPGQGLQFLFEYFSETQRNKGNFPGRFSGRQFSNSRSEMNVSTLELGDSALYLCASSLGAGGPLNRFFGPGTRLTVL.

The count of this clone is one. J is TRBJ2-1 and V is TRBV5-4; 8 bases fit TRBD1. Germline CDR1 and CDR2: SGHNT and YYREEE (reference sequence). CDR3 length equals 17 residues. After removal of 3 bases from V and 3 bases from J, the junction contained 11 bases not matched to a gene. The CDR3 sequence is CASSYTQGAGYYNEQFF. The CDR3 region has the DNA TGTGCCAGCAGCTATACTCAGGGGGCAGGCTACTACAATGAGCAGTTCTTC.

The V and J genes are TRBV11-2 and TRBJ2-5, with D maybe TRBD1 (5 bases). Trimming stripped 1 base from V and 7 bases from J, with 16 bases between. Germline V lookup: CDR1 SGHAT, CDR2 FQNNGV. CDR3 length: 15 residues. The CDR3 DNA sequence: TGTGCCAGCAGCTTAGTCCGAGCGCCAAGGGGGACCCAGTACTTC. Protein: CASSLVRAPRGTQYF.

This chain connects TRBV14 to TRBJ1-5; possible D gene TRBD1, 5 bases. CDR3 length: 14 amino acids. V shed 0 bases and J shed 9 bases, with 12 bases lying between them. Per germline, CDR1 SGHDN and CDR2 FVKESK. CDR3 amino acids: CASSQDASGGPQHF. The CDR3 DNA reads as TGTGCCAGCAGCCAAGATGCGTCCGGGGGGCCCCAGCATTTT.

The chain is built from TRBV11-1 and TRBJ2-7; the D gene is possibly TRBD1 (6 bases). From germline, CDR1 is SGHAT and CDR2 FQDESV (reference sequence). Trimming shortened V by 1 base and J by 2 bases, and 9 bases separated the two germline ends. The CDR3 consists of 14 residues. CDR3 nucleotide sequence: TGTGCCAGCAGCTTAGGACGGACAGCCTACGAGCAGTACTTC. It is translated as CASSLGRTAYEQYF.